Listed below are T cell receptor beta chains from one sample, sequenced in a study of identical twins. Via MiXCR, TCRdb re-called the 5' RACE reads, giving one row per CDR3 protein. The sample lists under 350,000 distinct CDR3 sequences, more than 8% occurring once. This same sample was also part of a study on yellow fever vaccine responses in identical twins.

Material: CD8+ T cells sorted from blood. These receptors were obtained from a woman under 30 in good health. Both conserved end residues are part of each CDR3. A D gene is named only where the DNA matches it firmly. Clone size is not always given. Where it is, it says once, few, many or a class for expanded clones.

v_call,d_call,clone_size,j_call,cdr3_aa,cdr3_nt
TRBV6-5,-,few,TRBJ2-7,CASAASSYEQYF,TGTGCCAGCGCGGCGAGCTCCTACGAGCAGTACTTC
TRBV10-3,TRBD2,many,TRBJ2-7,CAIRTSGSRYEQYF,TGTGCCATCAGGACTAGCGGGAGCAGGTACGAGCAGTACTTC
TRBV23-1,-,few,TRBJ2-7,CASSHPPHRLEDEQYF,TGCGCCAGCAGTCATCCTCCCCATAGGTTAGAGGACGAGCAGTACTTC
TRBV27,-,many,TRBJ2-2,CASSSEEVTGELFF,TGTGCCAGCAGTTCGGAGGAGGTGACCGGGGAGCTGTTTTTT
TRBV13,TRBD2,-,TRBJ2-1,CASSLVRGGPMDEQFF,TGTGCCAGCAGCTTAGTACGGGGGGGCCCGATGGATGAGCAGTTCTTC
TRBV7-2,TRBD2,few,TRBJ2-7,CASSSTSGKTYEQYF,TGTGCCAGCAGCTCAACTAGCGGGAAGACCTACGAGCAGTACTTC
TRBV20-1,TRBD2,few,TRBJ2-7,CSAEPGTSVSYEQYF,TGCAGTGCCGAACCCGGGACTAGCGTCTCCTACGAGCAGTACTTC
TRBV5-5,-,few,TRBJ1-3,CASRASGNTIYF,TGTGCCAGCAGAGCCTCTGGAAACACCATATATTTT
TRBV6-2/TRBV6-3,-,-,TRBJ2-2,CASHRDTGELFF,TGTGCCAGCCACCGCGACACCGGGGAGCTGTTTTTT
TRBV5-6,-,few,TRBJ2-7,CASSFDTYEQYF,TGTGCCAGCAGCTTCGACACCTACGAGCAGTACTTC
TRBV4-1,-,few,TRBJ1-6,CASSLLGESAGSPLHF,TGCGCCAGCAGCCTATTAGGAGAGTCGGCCGGTTCACCCCTCCACTTT
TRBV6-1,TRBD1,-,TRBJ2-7,CASRIEGTGVSYEQYF,TGTGCCAGCAGGATAGAGGGGACAGGGGTCTCCTACGAGCAGTACTTC
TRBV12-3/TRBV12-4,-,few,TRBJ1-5,CASSSAGNQPQHF,TGTGCCAGCAGTTCGGCCGGCAATCAGCCCCAGCATTTT
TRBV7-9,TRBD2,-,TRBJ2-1,CASSRATSGTDEQFF,TGTGCCAGCAGCCGCGCCACTAGCGGGACCGATGAGCAGTTCTTC
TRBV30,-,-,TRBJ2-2,CASDFTGELFF,TGTGCCTCGGACTTCACCGGGGAGCTGTTTTTT
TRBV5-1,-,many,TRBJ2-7,CASSFTDSYEQYF,TGTGCCAGCAGCTTCACAGACTCCTACGAGCAGTACTTC
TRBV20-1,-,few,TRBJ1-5,CSARDVSRAGQPQHF,TGCAGTGCTAGAGATGTCTCGAGGGCGGGTCAGCCCCAGCATTTT
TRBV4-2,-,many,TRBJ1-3,CASSQDMEGRGNTIYF,TGTGCCAGCAGCCAAGATATGGAGGGACGTGGAAACACCATATATTTT
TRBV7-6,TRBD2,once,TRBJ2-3,CASSSSGMGTDTQYF,TGTGCCAGCAGCTCTAGCGGGATGGGGACAGATACGCAGTATTTT
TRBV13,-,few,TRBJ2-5,CASSVGVQETQYF,TGTGCCAGCAGCGTGGGGGTCCAAGAGACCCAGTACTTC
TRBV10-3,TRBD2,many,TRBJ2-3,CAISEFAGGTDTQYF,TGTGCCATCAGTGAGTTCGCGGGGGGCACAGATACGCAGTATTTT
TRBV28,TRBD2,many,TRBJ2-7,CASSWFSGSYEQYF,TGTGCCAGCAGTTGGTTTAGCGGGAGTTACGAGCAGTACTTC
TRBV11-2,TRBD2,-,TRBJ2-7,CASSSMTSANPYEQYF,TGTGCCAGCAGCTCAATGACTAGCGCGAACCCCTACGAGCAGTACTTC
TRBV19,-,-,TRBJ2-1,CASSRGGVNEQFF,TGTGCCAGTAGTAGGGGAGGAGTAAATGAGCAGTTCTTC
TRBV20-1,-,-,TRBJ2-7,CSARPLGGGSYEQYF,TGCAGTGCTAGGCCCCTCGGCGGTGGCTCCTACGAGCAGTACTTC
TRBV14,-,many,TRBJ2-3,CASSLRTENTDTQYF,TGTGCCAGCAGCCTACGGACAGAAAACACAGATACGCAGTATTTT